A single sample is the source of the 2 T cell receptor beta chains below, sequenced in a study of naive CD8 T cells in extremely preterm neonates. Without labor or membrane rupture, elective cesareans at about 37-41 weeks supplied term cord blood. The table came from immunoSEQ multiplex PCR; TCRdb's copy has only in-frame clones and leaves some out. The sample shows 7,400 or so clones, around 98% of them seen only once. The sequencing sample was made of naive CD8+ T cells from cord blood. The receptors here all came from a newborn in good health.

This clone was detected only a few times. The CDR3 region is CASSENPSAYEQYF. The CDR3 DNA reads TGTGCCAGCAGTGAAAACCCCTCGGCCTACGAGCAGTACTTC. V gene TRBV6-1 combines with J gene TRBJ2-7; no definite D call. This CDR3 is built from 14 residues. Germline V CDR1 and CDR2: MNHNS, SASEGT. Trimming stripped 2 bases from V and 2 bases from J, with 10 bases between.

This clone was found once. The chain employs TRBV27 and TRBJ2-7; D is possibly TRBD1 (5 bases). With 6 bases removed from V and 3 bases from J, the gap between germline ends came to 18 bases. Germline V gene data show CDR1 as MNHEY and CDR2 as SMNVEV (reference sequence). The CDR3 is 15 residues long. CDR3 DNA sequence: TGTGCCAGCAGATCAACAGGCCTTCCGCTCTACGAGCAGTACTTC. This encodes CASRSTGLPLYEQYF.